This T cell receptor (beta chain) comes out of a study of blood T cell repertoires in COVID-19. Study-wide background: Samples of COVID-19 (acute and convalescent) were obtained from the United States, Italy and Spain. Sources were T cells, B-cell-depleted T cells, or PBMCs; the material itself was cDNA or gDNA.

As processed by the authors: Cell counts per sample came from amplifying reference gene primers. The method was immunoSEQ multiplex PCR; TCRdb's version includes in-frame clones alone and lacks a portion of them. That table gives V, J and clone size, and the DNA gave D and trimming. Of about 80,000 clones listed, about 72% are singletons. This CDR3 spans 14 amino acids. Trimming cost V 3 bases and J 5 bases, with 14 bases left between them. Per germline, CDR1 SGHRS and CDR2 YFSETQ. The clonotype was recovered from a man between 65 and 85 years old with active or convalescent COVID-19. The genes are TRBV5-1 and TRBJ2-5, with D maybe TRBD2 (6 bases). Sequenced sample: peripheral blood. The CDR3: CASSSGTEGETQYF. The CDR3 DNA sequence: TGCGCCAGCAGCTCGGGGACGGAGGGTGAGACCCAGTACTTC.